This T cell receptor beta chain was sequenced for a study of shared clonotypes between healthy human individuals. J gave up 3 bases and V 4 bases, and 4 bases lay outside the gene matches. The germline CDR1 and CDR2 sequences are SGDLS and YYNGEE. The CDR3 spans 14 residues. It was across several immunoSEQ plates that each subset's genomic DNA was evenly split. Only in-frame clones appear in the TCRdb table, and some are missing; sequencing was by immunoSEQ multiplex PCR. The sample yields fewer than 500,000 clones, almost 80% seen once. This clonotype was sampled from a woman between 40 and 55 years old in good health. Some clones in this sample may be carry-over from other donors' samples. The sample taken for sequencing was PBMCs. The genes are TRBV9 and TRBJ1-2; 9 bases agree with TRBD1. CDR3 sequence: CASSPGTGYYGYTF. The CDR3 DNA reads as TGTGCCAGCAGCCCCGGGACAGGGTACTATGGCTACACCTTC.